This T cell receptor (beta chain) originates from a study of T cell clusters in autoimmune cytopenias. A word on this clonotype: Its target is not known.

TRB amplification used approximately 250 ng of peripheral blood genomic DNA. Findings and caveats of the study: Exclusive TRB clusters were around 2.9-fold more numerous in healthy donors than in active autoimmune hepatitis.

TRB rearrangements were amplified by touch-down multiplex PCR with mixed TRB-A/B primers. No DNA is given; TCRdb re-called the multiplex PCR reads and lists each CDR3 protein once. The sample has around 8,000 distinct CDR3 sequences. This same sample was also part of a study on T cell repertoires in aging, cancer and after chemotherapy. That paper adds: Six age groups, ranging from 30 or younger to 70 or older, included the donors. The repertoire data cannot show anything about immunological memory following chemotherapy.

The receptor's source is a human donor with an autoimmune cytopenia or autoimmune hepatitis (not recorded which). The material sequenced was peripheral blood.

The CDR3: CASSLVGRGASADTQYF. V is TRBV5-4 and J is TRBJ2-3; without DNA, the TCRdb call of TRBD1 cannot be checked. Germline V lookup: CDR1 SGHNT, CDR2 YYREEE (reference sequence). CDR3 length: 17 residues.